A selection of T cell receptor beta chains follows, all from one sample in a study of T-cell reconstitution after alpha-beta-depleted transplantation in children. TCRdb fed the PCR reads into MiXCR, producing one record per CDR3 protein. The repertoire holds 350,000 to 450,000 distinct CDR3 sequences, roughly 22% seen once, with around 4% in the top ten. The input for sequencing was PBMCs from the stem cell graft donor, taken from the stem cell graft. The receptors derive from a human donor who donated a stem cell graft to a child with acute myeloid leukemia. The CDR3 runs from the conserved cysteine through the conserved F or W. D genes are given only for firm matches. A row's size may be missing; if present it is once, few, many or a size class.

abundance	d_gene	j_gene	v_gene	CDR3nt	CDR3aa
.	.	TRBJ1-2	TRBV7-2	TGTGCCAGCAGCTTAGACACAAACCGTGGCTACACCTTC	CASSLDTNRGYTF
few	.	TRBJ1-1	TRBV11-2	TGTGCCAGCAGCTTAGAGTGGACTGAAGCTTTCTTT	CASSLEWTEAFF
many	.	TRBJ1-1	TRBV20-1	TGCAGTGCTAGACGCGGCAGCATGAACACTGAAGCTTTCTTT	CSARRGSMNTEAFF
.	TRBD2	TRBJ2-1	TRBV6-5	TGTGCCAGCAGTTACTCAACTAGCGGCCTCAATGAGCAGTTCTTC	CASSYSTSGLNEQFF
few	TRBD2	TRBJ2-3	TRBV6-1	TGTGCCAGCAGTCGACTAGCAGGGGATACGCAGTATTTT	CASSRLAGDTQYF
.	.	TRBJ1-4	TRBV5-1	TGCGCCAGCAGCTTGGGACAGGCTTTCGCTGCAAATGAAAAACTGTTTTTT	CASSLGQAFAANEKLFF
many	.	TRBJ2-5	TRBV12-3/TRBV12-4	TGTGCCAGCAGTTTAATATCGGGGGAGACCCAGTACTTC	CASSLISGETQYF
many	TRBD1	TRBJ2-3	TRBV10-3	TGTGCCATCAGTGGACAGGGGGCGAGCACAGATACGCAGTATTTT	CAISGQGASTDTQYF
.	.	TRBJ2-3	TRBV9	TGTGCCAGCAGCGTAGGTACAGATACGCAGTATTTT	CASSVGTDTQYF
many	TRBD2	TRBJ2-1	TRBV5-1	TGCGCCAGCAGCTTGGAACTAGCGGACGACAATGAGCAGTTCTTC	CASSLELADDNEQFF
many	TRBD1	TRBJ2-7	TRBV25-1	TGTGCCACCCAGGGGGATTTGGGCGAGCAGTACTTC	CATQGDLGEQYF
.	.	TRBJ2-7	TRBV28	TGTGCCAGCAGTTTTGGATACCGGGTCCTTTACTACGAGCAGTACTTC	CASSFGYRVLYYEQYF
.	TRBD1	TRBJ1-2	TRBV7-8	TGTGCCAGCAGCTATAACCCCAGGGGGCAGGATGGCTACACCTTC	CASSYNPRGQDGYTF
.	.	TRBJ2-2	TRBV10-2	TGCGCCAGCACGGTCGCCGGGGGCCCCGGGGAGCTGTTTTTT	CASTVAGGPGELFF
.	TRBD2	TRBJ2-1	TRBV7-8	TGTGCCAGCAGCTTCCCTGCGCTAGCGGGAGGGAGGACCCATGAGCAGTTCTTC	CASSFPALAGGRTHEQFF
many	.	TRBJ2-1	TRBV29-1	TGCAGCGTTGAACGGGGGATCCTGTTCTTC	CSVERGILFF
.	TRBD2	TRBJ2-1	TRBV9	TGTGCCAGCAGCCCGAGCGTAGCGGGAGCGGGTGAGCAGTTCTTC	CASSPSVAGAGEQFF
.	TRBD2	TRBJ2-7	TRBV28	TGTGCCAGCAGTTTCCCCGCTAGCGGGGCCTACGAGCAGTACTTC	CASSFPASGAYEQYF
.	.	TRBJ1-2	TRBV20-1	TGCAGTGCTAGAGAACAACCTAACTATGGCTACACCTTC	CSAREQPNYGYTF
few	TRBD2	TRBJ2-5	TRBV7-3	TGTGCCAGCAGCCCCGGGGGAGGGGAGACCCAGTACTTC	CASSPGGGETQYF
many	TRBD2	TRBJ2-1	TRBV12-3/TRBV12-4	TGTGCCAGCAGTCTCACAGCGGGAGATTACAATGAGCAGTTCTTC	CASSLTAGDYNEQFF
few	TRBD1	TRBJ1-2	TRBV29-1	TGCAGCGTCGACACCAGGGGGCTTGGCTACACCTTC	CSVDTRGLGYTF
.	.	TRBJ2-2	TRBV7-9	TGTGCCAGCAGCCTGGGCGCAAACACCGGGGAGCTGTTTTTT	CASSLGANTGELFF
.	.	TRBJ2-1	TRBV12-3/TRBV12-4	TGTGCCAGCGTGCGGACGGACAATGAGCAGTTCTTC	CASVRTDNEQFF
many	TRBD1	TRBJ2-7	TRBV6-5	TGTGCCAGCAGTTACTTGGGACAGGGGAAGGCTGAGCAGTACTTC	CASSYLGQGKAEQYF
.	.	TRBJ2-4	TRBV4-1	TGCGCCAGCAGCCAAGATGGCAGGGGAGCCAAAAACATTCAGTACTTC	CASSQDGRGAKNIQYF
few	.	TRBJ1-6	TRBV10-3	TGTGCCATCAGTAACAGCTCCTATAATTCACCCCTCCACTTT	CAISNSSYNSPLHF
.	TRBD2	TRBJ2-1	TRBV7-8	TGTGCCAGCAGGTCCCTACTAGCGGGAGGGCCGGGCTCCTACAATGAGCAGTTCTTC	CASRSLLAGGPGSYNEQFF
few	TRBD1	TRBJ2-1	TRBV6-5	TGTGCCAGCAGTTACCCCTTAGACAGGGCTGTACACGATGAGCAGTTCTTC	CASSYPLDRAVHDEQFF
.	TRBD2	TRBJ2-3	TRBV12-3/TRBV12-4	TGTGCCAGCAGTCCAATAGCGGGAGCGACAGATACGCAGTATTTT	CASSPIAGATDTQYF
.	.	TRBJ2-7	TRBV20-1	TGCAGTGCGGCGACCAGCGGATTCTCGTACGAGCAGTACTTC	CSAATSGFSYEQYF
many	.	TRBJ2-2	TRBV6-4	TGTGCCAGCAGTGCAGCGAACACCGGGGAGCTGTTTTTT	CASSAANTGELFF